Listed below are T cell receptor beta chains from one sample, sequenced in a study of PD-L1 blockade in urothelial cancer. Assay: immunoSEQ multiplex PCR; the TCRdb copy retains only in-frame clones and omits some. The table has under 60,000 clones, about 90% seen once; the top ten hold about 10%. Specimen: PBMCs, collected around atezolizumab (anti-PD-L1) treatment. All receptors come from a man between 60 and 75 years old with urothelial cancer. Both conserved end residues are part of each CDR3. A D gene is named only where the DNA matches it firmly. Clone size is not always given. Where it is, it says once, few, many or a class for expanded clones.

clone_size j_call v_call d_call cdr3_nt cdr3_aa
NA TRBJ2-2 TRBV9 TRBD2 TGTGCCAGCAGCCCCCGGGGCGGGGGGGCCTCCGGGGAGCTGTTTTTT CASSPRGGGASGELFF
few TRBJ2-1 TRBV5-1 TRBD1 TGCGCCAGCAGCCCGGGACAGCGGACCTACAATGAGCAGTTCTTC CASSPGQRTYNEQFF
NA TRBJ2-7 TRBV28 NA TGTGCCAGCAGTTTATTGACGGGGTCCCACGAGCAGTACTTC CASSLLTGSHEQYF
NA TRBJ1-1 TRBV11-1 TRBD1 TGTGCCAGCAGCTCTCCTAGGTCAGGGGGCACTGAAGCTTTCTTT CASSSPRSGGTEAFF
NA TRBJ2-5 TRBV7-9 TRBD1 TGTGCCAGCAGAAAAGGGACAGAAGAGACCCAGTACTTC CASRKGTEETQYF
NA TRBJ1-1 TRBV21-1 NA TGTGCCAGCAGCAAAGGGGGGTTACAGGGTCCTGAAGCTTTCTTT CASSKGGLQGPEAFF
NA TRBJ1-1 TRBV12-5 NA TGTGCTAGTGGTTTGACAGGGAACACTGAAGCTTTCTTT CASGLTGNTEAFF
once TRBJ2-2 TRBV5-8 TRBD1 TGTGCCAGCAGCTCGGACAGGGCTTGGGGGATCAACACCGGGGAGCTGTTTTTT CASSSDRAWGINTGELFF
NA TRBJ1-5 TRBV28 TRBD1 TGTGCCAGCAGTTTATGGACAGGGAGCAATCAGCCCCAGCATTTT CASSLWTGSNQPQHF
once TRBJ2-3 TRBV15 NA TGTGCCACCAGCAGGCCGGGAGGCACAGATACGCAGTATTTT CATSRPGGTDTQYF
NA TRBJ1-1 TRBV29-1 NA TGCAGCGTTGAACACGGGGGCACTGAAGCTTTCTTT CSVEHGGTEAFF
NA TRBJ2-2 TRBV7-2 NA TGTGCCAGCAGCTTAGCAGCTATTCTATGGAACACCGGGGAGCTGTTTTTT CASSLAAILWNTGELFF
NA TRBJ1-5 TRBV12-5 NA TGTGCTAGCCGAGGGGACTATAGCAATCAGCCCCAGCATTTT CASRGDYSNQPQHF
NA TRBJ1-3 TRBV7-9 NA TGTGCCAGCAGCCTCGGTGGGCAGGCCTATGGAAACACCATATATTTT CASSLGGQAYGNTIYF
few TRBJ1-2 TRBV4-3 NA TGCGCCAGCAGCCAAGAGGACACCAGCTATGGCTACACCTTC CASSQEDTSYGYTF
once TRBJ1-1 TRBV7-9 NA TGTGCCAGCAGCTCGGGTACGAAAATAGGGGGGGATCTCACTGAAGCTTTCTTT CASSSGTKIGGDLTEAFF
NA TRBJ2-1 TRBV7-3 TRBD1 TGTGCCAGCAGCTTACTAAGGACAGGGGGCAATGAGCAGTTCTTC CASSLLRTGGNEQFF
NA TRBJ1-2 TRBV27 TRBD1 TGTGCCAGCAGCCGACAGGGGGGGAACTATGGCTACACCTTC CASSRQGGNYGYTF
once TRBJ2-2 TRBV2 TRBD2 TGTGCCAGCAGTGGCCTGGGACTAGCGGGGGGGGAGCTGTTTTTT CASSGLGLAGGELFF
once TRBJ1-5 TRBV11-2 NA TGTGCCAGCAGCTCGGGCGTCCATCAGGGTCAGCCCCAGCATTTT CASSSGVHQGQPQHF
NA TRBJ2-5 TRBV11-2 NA TGTGCCAGCAGCTTACATCTTGCGCAAGAGACCCAGTACTTC CASSLHLAQETQYF
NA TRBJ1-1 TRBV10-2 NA TGCGCCAGCAGTGAAGGTGGCAGCCGGAGAGAAGCTTTCTTT CASSEGGSRREAFF
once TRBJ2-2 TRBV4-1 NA TGCGCCAGCAGCCAAGATGGGCAGAACACCGGGGAGCTGTTTTTT CASSQDGQNTGELFF
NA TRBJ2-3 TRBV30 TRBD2 TGTGCCTGGAGTCTAGCGGGCCGCCGAGAGGATACGCAGTATTTT CAWSLAGRREDTQYF
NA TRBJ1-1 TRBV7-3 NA TGTGCCAGCAGCTTAACTCATAGAGGGACTGAAGCTTTCTTT CASSLTHRGTEAFF
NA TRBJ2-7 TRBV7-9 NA TGTGCCAGCAGCCCAGAGGAGTGGGGCCCCTACGAGCAGTACTTC CASSPEEWGPYEQYF
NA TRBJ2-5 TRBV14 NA TGTGCCAGCAGCCAAGGGCTTCAAGAGACCCAGTACTTC CASSQGLQETQYF
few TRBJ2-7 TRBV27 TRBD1 TGTGCCAGCAGTAAAACCGGGACAGGGTTTTACGAGCAGTACTTC CASSKTGTGFYEQYF
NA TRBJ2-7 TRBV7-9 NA TGTGCCAGCAGCTTAGGGCGGTCCTACGAGCAGTACTTC CASSLGRSYEQYF
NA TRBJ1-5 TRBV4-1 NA TGCGCCAGCAGCCAAGATCGAGGAAATAATCAGCCCCAGCATTTT CASSQDRGNNQPQHF
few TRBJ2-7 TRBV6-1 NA TGTGCCAGCAGTGGATGGGGCAGCTACGAGCAGTACTTC CASSGWGSYEQYF
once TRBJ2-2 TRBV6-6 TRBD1 TGTGCCAGCCGGGGACAGGGGAACACCGGGGAGCTGTTTTTT CASRGQGNTGELFF
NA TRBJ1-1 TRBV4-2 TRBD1 TGTGCCAGCAGCCAGGATTTCGACAGGGTTGGCACTGAAGCTTTCTTT CASSQDFDRVGTEAFF
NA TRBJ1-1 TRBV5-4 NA TGTGCCAGCAGCGTTCCGACAGGATCTGAAGCTTTCTTT CASSVPTGSEAFF
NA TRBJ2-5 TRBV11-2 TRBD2 TGTGCCAGCAAGCGCAGCGGGGGGGCCTTGAATAGAGAGACCCAGTACTTC CASKRSGGALNRETQYF
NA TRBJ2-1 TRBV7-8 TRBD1 TGTGCCAGCAGCTTTAGGATGCGGGACAGGGGCAATGAGCAGTTCTTC CASSFRMRDRGNEQFF
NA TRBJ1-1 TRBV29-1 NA TGCAGCGTTGGGAGTACGGTGAACACTGAAGCTTTCTTT CSVGSTVNTEAFF
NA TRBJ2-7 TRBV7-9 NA TGTGCCAGCAGCGCGTTAGATTACGAGCAGTACTTC CASSALDYEQYF
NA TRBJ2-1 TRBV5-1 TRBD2 TGCGCCAGCAGCCCCACTAGCGGGGGGGCCTACAATGAGCAGTTCTTC CASSPTSGGAYNEQFF
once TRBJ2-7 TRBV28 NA TGTGCCAGCATGTACCGCGGTGGGACATTGGGCTGGTCCGAGCAGTACTTC CASMYRGGTLGWSEQYF
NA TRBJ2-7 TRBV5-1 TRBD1 TGCGCCCCGTCCTTTCCCGGACAGGGACCTTCCGAGCAGTACTTC CAPSFPGQGPSEQYF
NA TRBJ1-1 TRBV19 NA TGTGCCAGTAGAAGGTGGGCAATCCAGGGCACTGAAGCTTTCTTT CASRRWAIQGTEAFF
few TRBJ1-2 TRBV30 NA TGTGCCTGGAGGATGCTAGGTCAATACGATGGCTACACCTTC CAWRMLGQYDGYTF
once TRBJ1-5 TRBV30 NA TGTGCCTGGAGTGTACGCAGGGAATTTCAGCCCCAGCATTTT CAWSVRREFQPQHF
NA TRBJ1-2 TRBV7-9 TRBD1 TGTGCCAGTGCCAGGGGGCGCTACTATGGCTACACCTTC CASARGRYYGYTF
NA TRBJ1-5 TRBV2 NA TGTGCCAGCAGTGCAACACACAATCAGCCCCAGCATTTT CASSATHNQPQHF
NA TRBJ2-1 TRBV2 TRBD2 TGTGCCAGCAGTGTTAGCGGGGGGGCCAGTGAGCAGTTCTTC CASSVSGGASEQFF
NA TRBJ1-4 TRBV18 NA TGTGCCAGCTCTGAGGGTCTGAATGAAAAACTGTTTTTT CASSEGLNEKLFF
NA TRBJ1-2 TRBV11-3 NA TGTGCCAGCAGCTGGTCGCGAGAGGGCTATGGCTACACCTTC CASSWSREGYGYTF
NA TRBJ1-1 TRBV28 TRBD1 TGTGCCAGCAGTACAGGGGGCACTGAAGCTTTCTTT CASSTGGTEAFF